The clone carrying this TCR beta chain turned up a few times. Its antigen remains unknown. Sample-barcoded 5' priming and a J-beta primer mix drove a second PCR of about 6 to 12 cycles. Each CDR3 protein gets one entry after TCRdb re-called the 5' RACE reads with MiXCR. The sample yields approximately 760,000 distinct CDR3 sequences, 25% seen once. The data belong to a study of blood T cells in healthy people across ages. Study observations and caveats: Long-lived and aged donors differed, with more naive CD4+ cells and higher diversity in the long-lived.

V lost 3 bases to trimming and J lost 1 base, with 10 bases between them. Per the germline V gene, CDR1 is MNHEY and CDR2 is SMNVEV (reference sequence). The CDR3 contains 15 residues. The same sample was also studied in work on T cells of mothers and their children. This second study says: Mothers yielded over 10 million CDR3 reads, children 2.5 million to 3 million each. Slightly higher, non-significant overlap characterized related mother-child pairs relative to unrelated pairs. No persistent microchimeric T cell clones were detected at about 100 clones per million clonotypes sensitivity.

The source of this sequence is a boy aged 10-17 years in good health. Sequencing used blood. The chain couples TRBV27 to TRBJ1-5, with D hard to call. CDR3 nucleotide sequence: TGTGCCAGCAGTTTTTCCAATCCGAGCAATCAGCCCCAGCATTTT. It specifies CASSFSNPSNQPQHF.